This TCR beta chain was identified in a study of cytomegalovirus exposure and HLA in healthy donors. Study background: In a previous analysis, around 120 million unique TCR beta sequences were found from approximately 180 million T cells. Study results and limitations: Analyses of presence/absence relied on an assumption of roughly uniform sequencing depth across donors. Later on, a genetic analysis was performed. It linked a missense variant in DCLRE1C with V- and J-gene trimming of TCR beta. The later analysis indicated that the majority of CMV-associated TCR beta chains appeared HLA-restricted.

The PCR ran on 60 Vbeta and 13 Jbeta primers. Assay used: immunoSEQ multiplex PCR; TCRdb lists only in-frame clones, some missing. The profile shows about 120,000 clones, approximately 78% of them singletons. Worth noting for this clone: Its antigen is as yet unknown.

Germline V gene data show CDR1 as LNHNV and CDR2 as YYDKDF (reference sequence). CDR3 length equals 17 residues. Trimming at V came to 3 bases and at J to 0 bases, leaving 7 bases not matched to a gene. The source is a woman in her twenties or thirties in good health and CMV-seropositive. This chain uses TRBV15 with TRBJ1-2; 10 bases are shared with TRBD1. Material for sequencing was PBMCs. DNA for the CDR3: TGTGCCACCAGCAGCCGGGACAGGGGTCCGGCTAACTATGGCTACACCTTC. This codes for CATSSRDRGPANYGYTF.